Following are 28 T cell receptor beta chains from one sample sequenced in a study of blood T cell repertoires in COVID-19. Sequenced by immunoSEQ multiplex PCR; TCRdb stores in-frame clones only, minus some. This table has about 190,000 clones, roughly 73% appearing once. The sample consisted of peripheral blood. The source of these receptors is a woman of 80 years or more with active or convalescent COVID-19.

The chain carries TRBV5-4 and TRBJ1-4; 9 bases are a match to TRBD1. The ends lost 4 bases at V and 1 base at J; junction bases unmatched: 14. The CDR3 consists of 19 residues. The germline V gene has CDR1 SGHNT and CDR2 YYREEE (reference sequence). CDR3: CASSTGYRGREGTNEKLFF. The DNA of the CDR3 is TGTGCCAGCAGCACGGGTTACAGGGGGCGTGAGGGAACTAATGAAAAACTGTTTTTT.

J is TRBJ2-3 and V is TRBV19; a possible D gene is TRBD2 (5 bases). The CDR3 sequence is 14 residues long. The V gene's germline CDR1 is LNHDA and CDR2 SQIVND (reference sequence). Trimming cost V 4 bases and J 5 bases, with 13 bases left between them. This CDR3 reads CASSTPDRGDTQYF. In DNA form, the CDR3 reads TGTGCCAGTAGTACGCCAGACCGGGGAGATACGCAGTATTTT.

V gene TRBV30 combines with J gene TRBJ1-1, with D tentatively TRBD1 (6 bases). The CDR3 totals 17 residues. The V end was cut by 0 bases, the J end by 3 bases, with 20 bases between. Germline loops: CDR1 GTSNPN, CDR2 SVGIG (reference sequence). The CDR3 here is CAWSVSTGHKRDTEAFF. DNA for the CDR3: TGTGCCTGGAGTGTCTCCACGGGACACAAACGGGACACTGAAGCTTTCTTT. The variable domain in full, completed from reference TRBV30 and TRBJ1-1, reads SQTIHQWPATLVQPVGSPLSLECTVEGTSNPNLYWYRQAAGRGLQLLFYSVGIGQISSEVPQNLSASRPQDRQFILSSKKLLLSDSGFYLCAWSVSTGHKRDTEAFFGQGTRLTVV.

The rearrangement uses TRBV10-3 and TRBJ1-3; D is uncertain. CDR1 and CDR2 from the germline V gene are ENHRY and SYGVKD. The CDR3 has 13 amino acids. The V and J ends lost 10 bases and 0 bases respectively, with 10 bases between them. The chain's CDR3 is CATVQDSGNTIYF. The CDR3 region has the DNA TGTGCCACGGTCCAAGACTCTGGAAACACCATATATTTT.

CDR3 amino acids: CSVPLAGGTETQYF. For the CDR3, the DNA is TGCAGTGTACCACTAGCGGGGGGGACGGAGACCCAGTACTTC. V usage is TRBV29-1 and J usage is TRBJ2-5; 13 bases align to TRBD2. Germline V gene data show CDR1 as SQVTM and CDR2 as ANQGSEA. The CDR3 length is 14 residues. Using reference TRBV29-1 and TRBJ2-5 for the parts outside the CDR3, the full variable domain is SAVISQKPSRDICQRGTSLTIQCQVDSQVTMMFWYRQQPGQSLTLIATANQGSEATYESGFVIDKFPISRPNLTFSTLTVSNMSPEDSSIYLCSVPLAGGTETQYFGPGTRLLVL.

The chain combines TRBV7-9 with TRBJ1-4; 9 nucleotides line up with TRBD1. CDR3 length equals 16 residues. The V gene's germline CDR1 is SEHNR and CDR2 FQNEAQ (reference sequence). The junction had 8 bases not matched to a gene; V was cut back by 5 bases and J by 4 bases. For the CDR3, the DNA is TGTGCCAGCAGCGCAACAGGGGGCTCGAGTAATGAAAAACTGTTTTTT. It yields the protein CASSATGGSSNEKLFF.

There are a few counts of this clone. V is TRBV5-1 and J is TRBJ2-7, with TRBD2 as a possible D gene (6 bases). With 5 bases removed from V and 6 bases from J, the gap between germline ends came to 18 bases. The V gene's germline CDR1 is SGHRS and CDR2 YFSETQ. The CDR3 spans 14 residues. The CDR3 DNA is TGCGCCAGCAGTATGCGGGACGGCTTCTCCGAGCAGTACTTC. This encodes CASSMRDGFSEQYF.

V and J are TRBV12-3 or TRBV12-4 and TRBJ2-7; D is uncertain. Trimming pared 1 base from V and 7 bases from J, leaving 11 bases between. This CDR3 region has 13 residues. CDR3 loop: CASSLVHDNEQYF. The CDR3, as DNA: TGTGCCAGCAGTTTAGTCCACGACAATGAGCAGTACTTC.

The chain is built from TRBV5-1 and TRBJ2-1; 11 bases line up with TRBD2. V lost 0 bases, J lost 2 bases, and 7 bases stayed unmatched. The germline gives CDR1 SGHRS, CDR2 YFSETQ. The length of the CDR3 is 18 residues. The CDR3 sequence is CASSLVGLAGGTYNEQFF. In nucleotides, the CDR3 is TGCGCCAGCAGCTTGGTGGGTCTAGCGGGGGGTACCTACAATGAGCAGTTCTTC. Filled out from reference TRBV5-1 and TRBJ2-1, the complete variable domain reads KAGVTQTPRYLIKTRGQQVTLSCSPISGHRSVSWYQQTPGQGLQFLFEYFSETQRNKGNFPGRFSGRQFSNSRSEMNVSTLELGDSALYLCASSLVGLAGGTYNEQFFGPGTRLTVL.

This clone was seen a single time. J is TRBJ2-4 and V is TRBV5-4; 8 positions match TRBD1. There are 13 residues in the CDR3. CDR1 and CDR2 (germline): SGHNT, YYREEE (reference sequence). Trimming cost V 3 bases and J 8 bases; bases outside gene matches: 4. CDR3 region: CASSWDRWDIQYF. For the CDR3, the DNA is TGTGCCAGCAGCTGGGACAGGTGGGACATTCAGTACTTC.

V is TRBV15 and J is TRBJ1-2; TRBD1 might be the D (5 bases). CDR1 LNHNV and CDR2 YYDKDF come from the germline V gene (reference sequence). V lost 1 base, J lost 0 bases, and 12 bases lay in between. The CDR3 extends over 16 amino acids. The CDR3 loop reads CATSRGATEANYGYTF. The CDR3 DNA reads as TGTGCCACCAGCAGAGGCGCGACAGAAGCTAACTATGGCTACACCTTC.

The chain uses TRBV11-2 and TRBJ1-4, with D possibly TRBD1 on 6 matching bases. Trimming stripped 5 bases from V and 10 bases from J, with 17 bases between. This CDR3 contains 14 residues. Germline V lookup: CDR1 SGHAT, CDR2 FQNNGV. CDR3 nucleotide sequence: TGTGCCAGCAGCATTCCAGGGGTCGTAGGAAAACTGTTTTTT. It translates to CASSIPGVVGKLFF. The full variable domain, rest sourced from reference TRBV11-2 and TRBJ1-4, is EAGVAQSPRYKIIEKRQSVAFWCNPISGHATLYWYQQILGQGPKLLIQFQNNGVVDDSQLPKDRFSAERLKGVDSTLKIQPAKLEDSAVYLCASSIPGVVGKLFFGSGTQLSVL.

Note on this clone: Additional DNA sequences in this sample encode the identical CDR3. The chain couples TRBV6-5 to TRBJ1-4; 7 nucleotides match TRBD1. The length of the CDR3 is 14 residues. Germline loops: CDR1 MNHEY, CDR2 SVGAGI. With V trimmed by 6 bases and J by 5 bases, 6 bases remained unmatched. CDR3 bases: TGTGCCAGCAGGAGGACAGGCAGAAATGAAAAACTGTTTTTT. Translation: CASRRTGRNEKLFF.

The rearrangement links TRBV19 to TRBJ1-1; TRBD1 matches 7 bases. Germline-derived CDR1 and CDR2 are LNHDA and SQIVND (reference sequence). The CDR3 is made up of 15 amino acids. V gave up 7 bases and J gave up 4 bases; unmatched junction bases: 12. This CDR3 is CASTQVDRAGTEAFF. CDR3 coding DNA: TGTGCCAGTACACAGGTCGACAGGGCAGGCACTGAAGCTTTCTTT.

V and J are TRBV12-5 and TRBJ2-1; D possibly corresponds to TRBD1 (6 bases). The germline CDR1 and CDR2 sequences are LGHNT and FRNRAP. The CDR3 is made up of 16 amino acids. V dropped 0 bases and J dropped 5 bases, with 14 bases sitting between them. The CDR3 region is CASGLVLSRQDNEQFF. For the CDR3, the DNA is TGTGCTAGTGGTTTGGTACTGTCTAGACAGGACAATGAGCAGTTCTTC.

The chain uses TRBV7-6 and TRBJ2-1, with no clear D. V shed 1 base and J shed 2 bases, with 18 bases lying between them. The germline gives CDR1 SGHVS, CDR2 FNYEAQ. CDR3 length: 18 residues. Here the CDR3 reads CASSLGGLGRKTYNEQFF. The CDR3 coding sequence is TGTGCCAGCAGCTTAGGTGGGTTGGGCAGGAAGACCTACAATGAGCAGTTCTTC.

This clone was recorded a few times. This chain connects TRBV3-1 (or the pseudogene TRBV3-2) to TRBJ2-3, with TRBD2 identical over 9 bases. This CDR3 has 15 amino acids. Germline-derived CDR1 and CDR2 are LGHDT and YNNKEL (reference sequence). Trimming took 0 bases from V and 6 from J; bases not matched to a gene: 4. The CDR3 sequence is CASSQDRTSVDTQYF. DNA for the CDR3: TGTGCCAGCAGCCAAGATAGGACTAGCGTGGATACGCAGTATTTT.

This clone was seen more than once but under ten times. V and J are TRBV14 and TRBJ2-7, with 8 bases aligning to TRBD1. CDR3 length: 13 amino acids. The V and J ends lost 4 bases and 3 bases, in that order; junction bases with no gene match: 2. Germline V lookup: CDR1 SGHDN, CDR2 FVKESK. CDR3 nucleotides: TGTGCCAGCAGCCGGGACAGGATCTACGAGCAGTACTTC. It specifies CASSRDRIYEQYF.

This clone was detected only a few times. The chain joins TRBV6-6 to TRBJ1-4; 7 nucleotides match TRBD1. The V gene's germline CDR1 is MNHNY and CDR2 SVGAGI (reference sequence). This CDR3 is 16 amino acids long. J lost 1 base, V lost 5 bases, and 7 bases had no gene match. This CDR3 reads CASSRQGGGTNEKLFF. The CDR3 nucleotides are TGTGCCAGCAGTCGACAGGGAGGGGGAACTAATGAAAAACTGTTTTTT.

CDR3 sequence: CASSYRQEINYGYTF. CDR3 DNA: TGTGCCAGCAGTTATCGGCAGGAAATTAACTATGGCTACACCTTC. V and J are TRBV6-5 and TRBJ1-2; D is uncertain. V lost 3 bases and J 1 base, leaving 12 bases between the germline ends. The germline V gene encodes CDR1 MNHEY and CDR2 SVGAGI. This CDR3 comprises 15 residues.

The chain recombines TRBV30 with TRBJ1-2; D gene uncertain. Between the trimmed V and J ends, which lost 8 bases and 4 bases, there was a span of 17 bases. CDR1 is GTSNPN and CDR2 is SVGIG in the germline V gene (reference sequence). This CDR3 comprises 13 residues. CDR3 DNA sequence: TGTGCCGGAGACCCGGAGTCACGCTATGGCTACACCTTC. Translation gives CAGDPESRYGYTF.

The genes are TRBV7-8 and TRBJ2-7; D is unresolved. Trimming left V 2 bases short and J 3 bases short, with 8 bases between. The CDR3 length is 13 residues. Germline lookup yields CDR1 SGHVS and CDR2 FQNEAQ. The CDR3 spells CASSLNSDYEQYF. CDR3 DNA: TGTGCCAGCAGCTTAAATTCAGACTACGAGCAGTACTTC.

The CDR3 loop reads CASSGQGYEQYF. For the CDR3, the DNA is TGTGCCAGCAGTGGACAGGGCTACGAGCAGTACTTC. J is TRBJ2-7 and V is TRBV11-2, with 8 positions matching TRBD1. Trimming removed 6 bases from V and 3 bases from J; junction bases left unmatched: 1. CDR3 length equals 12 residues. The germline gives CDR1 SGHAT, CDR2 FQNNGV.

The CDR3 nucleotides are TGTGCCAGCAGCAGGTGGGGGGGGACGTACAATGAGCAGTTCTTC. Protein sequence: CASSRWGGTYNEQFF. The chain uses TRBV3-1 (or the pseudogene TRBV3-2) and TRBJ2-1; 7 bases fit TRBD2. J lost 4 bases, V lost 5 bases, and 8 bases had no gene match. The CDR3 sequence is 15 residues long. CDR1 LGHDT and CDR2 YNNKEL come from the germline V gene (reference sequence).

The gene calls are TRBV2 and TRBJ2-7, with no clear D. Germline V gene lookup returns CDR1 SNHLY and CDR2 FYNNEI. The CDR3 runs to 10 residues. Trimming cost V 8 bases and J 3 bases, with 5 bases left between them. CDR3 loop: CASRGYEQYF. Here the CDR3 DNA reads TGTGCCAGCCGCGGCTACGAGCAGTACTTC.

V is TRBV5-1 and J is TRBJ2-4; D perhaps matches TRBD2 (5 bases). There are 14 residues in the CDR3. CDR1 SGHRS and CDR2 YFSETQ come from the germline V gene. The V end was cut by 3 bases, the J end by 4 bases, with 11 bases between. The CDR3: CASSSNRGKNIQYF. CDR3 DNA sequence: TGCGCCAGCAGCTCGAACCGGGGTAAAAACATTCAGTACTTC.

This chain uses TRBV5-5 with TRBJ2-3, with 10 nucleotides matching TRBD1. This CDR3 has 15 amino acids. CDR1 and CDR2 (germline): SGHKS, YYEKEE (reference sequence). J was trimmed by 2 bases and V by 2 bases; bases with no gene match: 2. The CDR3 DNA sequence: TGTGCCAGCAGCTTAAGACAGGGGGCCACAGATACGCAGTATTTT. This codes for CASSLRQGATDTQYF. The full variable domain, with the rest looked up from reference TRBV5-5 and TRBJ2-3, is DAGVTQSPTHLIKTRGQQVTLRCSPISGHKSVSWYQQVLGQGPQFIFQYYEKEERGRGNFPDRFSARQFPNYSSELNVNALLLGDSALYLCASSLRQGATDTQYFGPGTRLTVL.

This clone was observed a single time. V usage is TRBV5-1 and J usage is TRBJ2-3, with 8 bases lining up with TRBD2. The junction had 14 bases not matched to a gene; V was cut back by 4 bases and J by 4 bases. The CDR3 spans 17 residues. Per the germline V gene, CDR1 is SGHRS and CDR2 is YFSETQ. The DNA for the CDR3 is TGCGCCAGCAGCCCCACTTTAACTAGCGGCTCAGCAGATACGCAGTATTTT. Its protein is CASSPTLTSGSADTQYF. The full variable domain, in which reference TRBV5-1 and TRBJ2-3 provide the parts outside the CDR3, is KAGVTQTPRYLIKTRGQQVTLSCSPISGHRSVSWYQQTPGQGLQFLFEYFSETQRNKGNFPGRFSGRQFSNSRSEMNVSTLELGDSALYLCASSPTLTSGSADTQYFGPGTRLTVL.